Below, 25 T cell receptor beta chains from the same sample are listed, as sequenced in a study of cytomegalovirus exposure and HLA in healthy donors. The PCR had 60 Vbeta and 13 Jbeta primers. The method was immunoSEQ multiplex PCR; TCRdb's version includes in-frame clones alone and lacks a portion of them. Its clone listing holds approximately 79,000 clones. Sequencing used PBMCs. The receptors were sampled from a man aged 35 to 55 in good health and CMV-seronegative.

This chain links TRBV9 with TRBJ1-1; maybe TRBD1 (6 bases). Germline loops: CDR1 SGDLS, CDR2 YYNGEE. This CDR3 has 13 residues. V lost 3 bases and J lost 2, with 8 bases in between. The CDR3 is CASSEDSNTEAFF. For the CDR3, the DNA is TGTGCCAGCAGCGAGGACAGTAACACTGAAGCTTTCTTT. Full variable domain (remainder filled in from reference TRBV9 and TRBJ1-1): DSGVTQTPKHLITATGQRVTLRCSPRSGDLSVYWYQQSLDQGLQFLIQYYNGEERAKGNILERFSAQQFPDLHSELNLSSLELGDSALYFCASSEDSNTEAFFGQGTRLTVV.

The chain employs TRBV7-9 and TRBJ2-5; D possibly corresponds to TRBD2 (5 bases). The CDR3 contains 14 residues. Germline CDR1 reads SEHNR; CDR2 reads FQNEAQ (reference sequence). V was clipped by 3 bases and J by 1 base, with 9 bases between them. CDR3 sequence (DNA): TGTGCCAGCAGCTTCGCCGGGGTCCAAGAGACCCAGTACTTC. It encodes CASSFAGVQETQYF.

The chain is built from TRBV28 and TRBJ2-2; no clear D gene. The ends were cut back, 6 bases at V and 2 bases at J, with 10 bases in the middle. Germline CDR1 MDHEN, CDR2 SYDVKM. The CDR3 runs 14 residues. The CDR3 bases are TGTGCCAGCAGCCCGACTGTTAACACCGGGGAGCTGTTTTTT. The encoded protein is CASSPTVNTGELFF. Supplemented by reference TRBV28 and TRBJ2-2, the full variable domain reads DVKVTQSSRYLVKRTGEKVFLECVQDMDHENMFWYRQDPGLGLRLIYFSYDVKMKEKGDIPEGYSVSREKKERFSLILESASTNQTSMYLCASSPTVNTGELFFGEGSRLTVL.

The chain couples TRBV2 to TRBJ1-3, with a possible D match to TRBD1 (6 bases). CDR3 length equals 15 residues. The germline gives CDR1 SNHLY, CDR2 FYNNEI. Trimming took 9 bases from V and 1 from J, leaving 16 bases between them. The CDR3, as DNA: TGTGCCAGTTTCCCTACACAGGGATCTGGAAACACCATATATTTT. It yields the protein CASFPTQGSGNTIYF.

The gene calls are TRBV5-4 and TRBJ2-2; D gene unclear. The V gene lost 4 bases and the J gene lost 0 bases, with 7 bases spanning the gap. The CDR3 consists of 14 residues. Germline loops: CDR1 SGHNT, CDR2 YYREEE (reference sequence). In nucleotides, the CDR3 is TGTGCCAGCAGCCTCCTAACGAACACCGGGGAGCTGTTTTTT. Translating gives CASSLLTNTGELFF.

The chain recombines TRBV28 with TRBJ2-2, with D unclear. Per the germline V gene, CDR1 is MDHEN and CDR2 is SYDVKM. V gave up 3 bases and J gave up 6 bases, with 14 bases separating them. The CDR3 has 15 amino acids. The CDR3 loop is CASSLSSGSPGELFF. CDR3 sequence (DNA): TGTGCCAGCAGTTTGAGTAGTGGTTCGCCCGGGGAGCTGTTTTTT.

This chain connects TRBV19 to TRBJ1-5; 11 bases map to TRBD1. CDR3 length: 16 residues. The germline CDR1 and CDR2 sequences are LNHDA and SQIVND (reference sequence). V lost 5 bases, J lost 5 bases, and 8 bases stayed unmatched. Here the CDR3 reads CASSPRDRGTDQPQHF. The CDR3 bases are TGTGCCAGTAGTCCTCGGGACAGGGGGACGGATCAGCCCCAGCATTTT. Variable domain in full (rest from reference TRBV19 and TRBJ1-5): DGGITQSPKYLFRKEGQNVTLSCEQNLNHDAMYWYRQDPGQGLRLIYYSQIVNDFQKGDIAEGYSVSREKKESFPLTVTSAQKNPTAFYLCASSPRDRGTDQPQHFGDGTRLSIL.

This chain joins TRBV5-1 and TRBJ2-3; unclear D gene. This CDR3 contains 13 residues. V lost 4 bases to trimming and J lost 6 bases, with 12 bases between them. Germline V gene lookup returns CDR1 SGHRS and CDR2 YFSETQ. The CDR3 DNA follows: TGCGCCAGCAGCCCAAACCCCCGGGATACGCAGTATTTT. It translates to CASSPNPRDTQYF.

The chain links TRBV28 to TRBJ2-7; D perhaps matches TRBD1 (7 bases). Per the germline V gene, CDR1 is MDHEN and CDR2 is SYDVKM. V was cut by 4 bases and J by 5 bases, with 15 bases left in between. This CDR3 comprises 14 residues. DNA of the CDR3: TGTGCCAGCAGTTCAGGGGGGTTTGGTAACGAGCAGTACTTC. Protein: CASSSGGFGNEQYF.

The chain employs TRBV18 and TRBJ2-7; a weak D match, TRBD1 (6 bases). Trimming stripped 5 bases from V and 6 bases from J, with 17 bases between. The CDR3 covers 14 residues. Germline loops: CDR1 KGHSH, CDR2 LQKENI. CDR3 coding DNA: TGTGCCAGCTCAGTCGGGTTGGACAGCTCCGAGCAGTACTTC. Translation gives CASSVGLDSSEQYF.

The chain recombines TRBV4-3 with TRBJ1-1; D is undetermined. Between the trimmed V and J ends, which lost 0 bases and 6 bases, there was a span of 11 bases. Germline V lookup: CDR1 LGHNA, CDR2 YSLEER. The CDR3 runs to 14 residues. CDR3 DNA sequence: TGCGCCAGCAGCCAAGAGTATACAGACCCTGAAGCTTTCTTT. Translating gives CASSQEYTDPEAFF.

The chain combines TRBV27 with TRBJ1-2, with D tentatively TRBD1 (6 bases). Germline CDR1 MNHEY, CDR2 SMNVEV (reference sequence). This CDR3 region has 14 residues. V was trimmed by 4 bases and J by 8 bases, leaving 17 bases between them. CDR3: CASSSHDRSGGYTF. The CDR3 nucleotides are TGTGCCAGCAGTTCCCACGACAGGAGTGGGGGCTACACCTTC.

The chain couples TRBV9 to TRBJ1-2, with 9 bases aligning to TRBD1. This CDR3 has 15 amino acids. With V trimmed by 2 bases and J by 4 bases, 6 bases remained unmatched. Germline CDR1 is SGDLS and CDR2 is YYNGEE. The CDR3 loop is CASSVGGQGSYGYTF. The CDR3 DNA sequence: TGTGCCAGCAGCGTTGGGGGACAGGGCAGCTATGGCTACACCTTC.

The chain employs TRBV9 and TRBJ1-4; TRBD1 agrees at 9 bases. The CDR3 sequence is 16 residues long. V lost 5 bases to trimming and J lost 6 bases; unmatched junction nucleotides: 11. Germline lookup yields CDR1 SGDLS and CDR2 YYNGEE. The CDR3 sequence: CASRATDRGVYEKLFF. CDR3 bases: TGTGCCAGCAGAGCTACCGACAGGGGGGTTTATGAAAAACTGTTTTTT.

CDR3 sequence: CASSLAPQGGGHFNTEAFF. The CDR3 DNA reads as TGCGCCAGCAGCCTGGCCCCCCAGGGTGGGGGACACTTTAACACTGAAGCTTTCTTT. The chain joins TRBV5-1 to TRBJ1-1; TRBD1 is a possible D gene (6 bases). The germline V gene has CDR1 SGHRS and CDR2 YFSETQ. This CDR3 is built from 19 residues. The V end lost 4 bases, the J end lost 2 bases, and 27 bases lay between the germline ends.

V gene TRBV30 combines with J gene TRBJ1-4; weak D call: TRBD1 (5 bases). V was shortened by 2 bases and J by 5 bases, with 9 bases between the two germline ends. The CDR3 has 13 residues. CDR1 and CDR2 (germline): GTSNPN, SVGIG (reference sequence). CDR3 sequence reads: CAWSPGPNEKLFF. DNA for the CDR3: TGTGCCTGGAGTCCAGGGCCAAATGAAAAACTGTTTTTT.

The chain combines TRBV4-1 with TRBJ1-1, with D uncertain. Germline loops: CDR1 MGHRA, CDR2 YSYEKL. The ends were cut back, 4 bases at V and 0 bases at J, with 9 bases in the middle. The CDR3 loop spans 14 amino acids. The CDR3 DNA reads TGCGCCAGCAGCCTCCAGAAACTGAACACTGAAGCTTTCTTT. It encodes CASSLQKLNTEAFF.

The chain recombines TRBV28 with TRBJ2-6; TRBD1 matches 9 bases. The germline V gene has CDR1 MDHEN and CDR2 SYDVKM. The CDR3 consists of 18 residues. V lost 6 bases to trimming and J lost 0 bases; unmatched junction nucleotides: 9. CDR3 DNA: TGTGCCAGCAGAAGACCGGGACAGGGTTTCTCTGGGGCCAACGTCCTGACTTTC. Translating gives CASRRPGQGFSGANVLTF. Full variable domain (outside the CDR3, taken from reference TRBV28 and TRBJ2-6): DVKVTQSSRYLVKRTGEKVFLECVQDMDHENMFWYRQDPGLGLRLIYFSYDVKMKEKGDIPEGYSVSREKKERFSLILESASTNQTSMYLCASRRPGQGFSGANVLTFGAGSRLTVL.

The CDR3 nucleotides are TGTGCCAGCAGTGATTTGGGGCAGCATACCACCCTCCACTTT. This encodes CASSDLGQHTTLHF. The chain carries TRBV6-1 and TRBJ1-6, with a tentative D call TRBD1 (5 bases). The germline V gene encodes CDR1 MNHNS and CDR2 SASEGT. The CDR3 extends over 14 amino acids. Trimming stripped 3 bases from V and 14 bases from J, with 17 bases between.

The chain links TRBV7-2 to TRBJ2-7, with D tentatively TRBD1 (6 bases). Trimming left V 0 bases short and J 2 bases short, with 11 bases between. The CDR3 runs 15 residues. Germline values: CDR1 SGHTA, CDR2 FQGNSA. CDR3 sequence: CASSLATGSAYEQYF. DNA of the CDR3: TGTGCCAGCAGCTTAGCGACAGGTTCAGCCTACGAGCAGTACTTC.

This chain uses TRBV25-1 with TRBJ1-6; TRBD1 matches 9 bases. The germline gives CDR1 MGHDK, CDR2 SYGVNS. This CDR3 region has 13 residues. With 8 bases clipped from V and 10 bases from J, the junction kept 6 bases outside the gene matches. Here the CDR3 reads CASQGQGPSPLHF. Written as DNA, the CDR3 is TGTGCCAGCCAGGGACAGGGACCCTCACCCCTCCACTTT. Complete variable domain (other parts from reference TRBV25-1 and TRBJ1-6): EADIYQTPRYLVIGTGKKITLECSQTMGHDKMYWYQQDPGMELHLIHYSYGVNSTEKGDLSSESTVSRIRTEHFPLTLESARPSHTSQYLCASQGQGPSPLHFGNGTRLTVT.

The V and J genes are TRBV11-2 and TRBJ1-2; D is ambiguous. Germline V gene lookup returns CDR1 SGHAT and CDR2 FQNNGV. This CDR3 contains 13 residues. The germline V and J ends were trimmed by 3 bases and 4 bases, with 9 bases remaining between them. The CDR3 loop reads CASSFNTAYGYTF. Written as DNA, the CDR3 is TGTGCCAGCAGCTTCAACACAGCCTATGGCTACACCTTC.

The rearrangement uses TRBV27 and TRBJ2-5, with 8 bases matching TRBD1. J was trimmed by 5 bases and V by 6 bases; bases with no gene match: 5. The CDR3 consists of 13 residues. Germline loops: CDR1 MNHEY, CDR2 SMNVEV (reference sequence). The CDR3 loop is CASRQDRGETQYF. The CDR3 DNA follows: TGTGCCAGCAGACAAGACAGGGGCGAGACCCAGTACTTC.

This chain uses TRBV12-2 with TRBJ1-6; no check of the table's D call, TRBD1, against the DNA was made. TRBV12-2 is termed a pseudogene. The CDR3 consists of 21 residues. The CDR3 DNA reads TGTGCAAGTCGCTTAGTATCCCCTCCTTTAGTATCACACGACAATAATTCACCCCTCCACTTT. Its translation is CASRLVSPPLVSHDNNSPLHF.

The chain has TRBV27 and TRBJ1-4, with D unclear. This CDR3 has 13 residues. Germline CDR1 is MNHEY and CDR2 is SMNVEV (reference sequence). Deletions cut 5 bases from V and 8 bases from J, with 12 bases between. CDR3 bases: TGTGCCAGCAGTCAACAAACGGGGGAAAAACTGTTTTTT. It encodes CASSQQTGEKLFF.